This T cell receptor (beta chain) is drawn from a study of cytomegalovirus exposure and HLA in healthy donors. Broader study findings: A later analysis found that most CMV-associated TCR beta chains appeared HLA-restricted. Previously analyzed data showed that most TCR beta V segments were productive at a frequency of about 87% or about 30%.

As concerns this clone: The antigen is unknown.

Trimming left V 0 bases short and J 3 bases short, with 7 bases between. The CDR3 loop spans 14 amino acids. Germline V gene data show CDR1 as SGHRS and CDR2 as YFSETQ. The PCR contained 60 Vbeta and 13 Jbeta primers. Study processing details: Approximately 11 million of some 80 million unique TCR beta chains were shared, per a later count. Sequencing was performed with immunoSEQ multiplex PCR; in TCRdb, only in-frame clones are kept and a portion is missing. The DNA was the basis for D and trimming; V, J and clone size are from that table. The sample carries around 210,000 clones, roughly 84% recorded once.

The sample was PBMCs. The receptor was derived from a girl aged 2 to 9 in good health and CMV-seronegative. V and J are TRBV5-1 and TRBJ2-1; weak D call: TRBD2 (5 bases). The CDR3 is CASSLARDYNEQFF. In DNA, the CDR3 is TGCGCCAGCAGCTTGGCCCGGGACTACAATGAGCAGTTCTTC.